This T cell receptor beta chain derives from a study of CD8+ T cells in alopecia areata. At the level of the study: A regimen of oral tofacitinib, 5 to 10 mg twice daily, was given to treated patients. General study findings and limits: Scalp and blood samples kept many expanded lesional clones throughout tofacitinib. Against the mouse data, patients shared TCRs less clearly, possibly for HLA reasons.

Treatment in this sample: oral pan-JAK inhibitor, 5-10 mg twice daily. Lesional scalp punch biopsies and peripheral blood came from alopecia areata patients. Concerning this clone itself: What it recognizes is unknown.

RNA was isolated and reverse transcribed to cDNA, the sequencing template. Assay used: immunoSEQ multiplex PCR; TCRdb lists only in-frame clones, some missing. In the table there are some 180,000 clones, 45% to 60% of which are singletons. There are 13 residues in the CDR3. Looked up from germline, CDR1 is LGHNA and CDR2 is YSLEER. V was shortened by 2 bases and J by 7 bases, with 12 bases between the two germline ends. This sequence was found in a human donor with alopecia areata. The chain carries TRBV4-3 and TRBJ2-7; possible D gene TRBD2, 6 bases. The sequenced sample was CD8+ T cells sorted from blood, obtained at week 52, from a patient treated with tofacitinib. Here the CDR3 DNA reads TGCGCCAGCAGCCAAACAGAGGGGAGGGAGCAGTACTTC. As protein: CASSQTEGREQYF.